This note documents a single TCR beta chain sequence. The antigen this receptor binds is unknown. No base qualities exist here, and no much larger clone lies one base off it. The method behind the library was the immunoSEQ multiplex PCR assay. The multiplex PCR relied on a mix of 60 forward primers for TCR Vbeta segments and 13 reverse primers for TCR Jbeta segments. A multiplex PCR assay on genomic DNA amplified the CDR3 region of rearranged TCR beta genes. On the Illumina HiSeq System, the amplified TCR beta libraries were sequenced as 87-base-pair reads. Per the source publication's procedure: A later analysis tallied 75 million to 95 million unique TCR beta chains across the 666 repertoires, and some 10 million of those chains were shared by two or more donors. To remove PCR and sequencing errors, raw reads were error-corrected and collapsed into unique sequences using a nearest-neighbor algorithm that merged closely related sequences. V, D and J gene segments were assigned by aligning CDR3 sequences to IMGT reference sequences. For a sequence to be retained, at least a six-nucleotide match to both a V gene segment and a J gene segment was required. Rearrangements were called productive when the CDR3 lacked stop codons and stayed in frame with V and J; all others were non-productive. CDR3 was defined by IMGT convention, running from the second conserved V-encoded cysteine to the conserved J-encoded phenylalanine. In an earlier analysis of roughly 610 of the donors, sequences lacking an unambiguous match to a single V gene segment were excluded. An earlier analysis of just under 600 of the donors called V segments functional above 56.7% productive rearrangements and segregating when the between-donor standard deviation exceeded 5%. To diagnose cytomegalovirus status from the catalog of TCR beta chain sequences, a statistical classification framework was built. V and J gene assignment, in a later analysis, came from comparing TCR nucleotide sequences with IMGT/GENE-DB human TR gene sequences. A later analysis assigned CDR3 sequences and most-parsimonious VDJ recombination scenarios with the TCRdist pipeline. In a later analysis, every TCR beta chain was defined by the combination of its CDR3 amino acid sequence and its V-gene family, and reads without a unique V-gene family were dropped. To address suspected cross-contamination and a sequencing artifact, a later analysis removed under 600 highly shared, low-generation-probability nucleotide sequences. In a later analysis, a clonal expansion index for each public chain was calculated from normalized within-repertoire ranks of inferred template counts. In a later analysis, generation probabilities were computed with a VDJ recombination model fitted to out-of-frame rearrangements, and the resulting probabilities were checked against IGoR. In a later analysis, TCR-TCR, TCR-HLA and TCR-CMV co-occurrence was scored with hypergeometric tests, and a repertoire-size bias correction was applied to TCR pairs. To estimate false discovery rates, a later analysis permuted the HLA or CMV assignments 20 times. In a later analysis, co-occurring TCRs were grouped using DBSCAN, with TCRdist sequence similarity added in when clustering inside HLA-allele-positive subsets. Repertoires with fewer than 30,000 or more than 120,000 public chains, plus five repertoires with anomalous nucleotide sharing, were excluded from co-occurrence clustering. TCRdb re-hosts the immuneACCESS table, in-frame sequences only. Its copies lack some clones; in the studies checked, an unresolved V gene accounts for under half of them, and the cause for the rest is not known. V, J and clone size are taken as reported in that table, and D and trimming were inferred from the DNA itself. This sample comprises some 220,000 clones, approximately 81% of them detected only once. Around 0.22% of the sample comes from the top ten.

This specimen belongs to a study of cytomegalovirus exposure and HLA in healthy donors (dated by TCRdb to about 2017). Background on the whole study: An earlier analysis of some 550 of the donors reported more than 250 Gb of sequence data and more than 90 million unique TCR beta sequences from about 180 million T cells. About 310 gigabases of sequencing data and approximately 85 million unique TCR sequences were included in an early release covering roughly 600 HLA-typed donors. Of the approximately 400 genotyped donors, 81% fell in the genetic ancestry cluster associated with self-reported Caucasian donors. The study was designed to test whether signatures of past pathogen exposure could be identified by cataloging public T cell receptors. The study used immunosequencing to profile the T cell repertoires of approximately 630 subjects and linked those repertoires to cytomegalovirus serostatus. In addition to the first cohort of around 670 subjects, a separate validation cohort of about 120 different subjects was used. To predict cytomegalovirus infection status, the study brought together high-throughput TCR immunosequencing, statistical association of individual TCRs with disease status, and machine learning. To study patterns of TCR occurrence, a later analysis re-analyzed previously published TCR beta repertoires from several hundred donors and added high-resolution HLA genotyping. The later analysis used no new phenotypic data to find candidate immune exposures, relying instead on TCR beta sequences and their occurrence across donors. An earlier analysis of roughly 600 of the donors used high-throughput TCR beta sequencing to judge whether each TCR beta V gene segment behaved as functional or pseudogenic. Donor age, sex, ethnicity and CMV serostatus were compiled together with the repertoire data. Genome-wide SNP genotypes for about 65% of the 666 donors were used in a later genetic analysis, which treated that subset as a discovery cohort. All discovery cohort repertoires had been generated on a single sequencing platform. Class I and class II HLA loci were covered by the typing at four-digit resolution. The number of donors typed differed by locus, with 629-630 for A, B, C, DRB1 and DQB1, around 520 for DQA1, under 610 for DPA1, and 472 for DPB1. Because of strong linkage in the cohort, five DR-DQ haplotypes were treated as single units for association and clustering. On average, over 200,000 unique TCR beta nucleotide sequences were sequenced per donor among roughly 430 genotyped donors of the cohort, with around 19% of those sequences being non-productive. Findings and caveats that apply to the study as a whole: A group of highly shared sequence variants was considered likely to be a technical artifact of the sequencing pipeline. According to a later analysis, parvovirus B19, influenza, CMV and Epstein-Barr virus appeared linked to several top co-occurrence clusters. At a false discovery rate of 0.05, a later analysis linked under 20,000 TCR beta sequences to specific HLA alleles. A further reported finding was that TCR beta sequences accurately predicted the HLA-A and HLA-B alleles for most subjects in the first cohort. Across donors, most TCR sequences were observed very rarely, whereas some public TCRs were present in many individuals. Assigning TCR associations to individual alleles was difficult when HLA alleles, especially DR and DQ, strongly co-occurred. Because HLA typing was unavailable for some donors at each locus, only the typed subset was used in association tests. In a later analysis, most CMV-associated TCR beta chains were found to appear HLA-restricted, with HLA associations seemingly driven largely by CMV exposure. An association between a missense DCLRE1C variant and V-gene and J-gene trimming of TCR beta chains was found in a later genetic analysis and replicated in an independent cohort. In both the original and validation cohorts, the classifier was reported to diagnose cytomegalovirus status with high specificity and sensitivity. Broadly in line with IMGT annotations, most TCR beta V segments showed up in productive rearrangements about 90% or about 30% of the time in an earlier analysis of 450 to 600 of the donors. According to a later analysis, TCR association rates differed among HLA loci, with DRB1 alleles showing the most associated TCRs and HLA-C alleles showing the fewest. In vitro tests confirmed that a few of the cytomegalovirus-associated TCR beta chains recognize cytomegalovirus antigens. Some IMGT-functional V segments, including TRBV6-2 and TRBV6-3, could not be distinguished by the 87-base-pair reads and were therefore excluded. Correlated functional status among segregating V segments might reflect linkage disequilibrium, but an unknown experimental factor could not be ruled out. A later analysis found that HLA-associated TCR beta chains were more clonally expanded and had lower generation probabilities than equally common non-associated chains. This cohort had only TCR beta chains sequenced, and the lack of alpha or paired-chain data limited which features could be detected. For the cohort, immune exposure information was limited to CMV serostatus. Some 16 rarely observed V segments, including chromosome 9 orphons, were excluded from the earlier analysis of several hundred of the donors because counts were too low. A total of fewer than 200 TCR beta chains were listed by the study as associated with cytomegalovirus. In a later genetic analysis, fewer N-insertions in productive TCRs were reported among donors in an Asian-associated ancestry cluster than the roughly 700-donor mean. Sequencing depth was assumed to be roughly uniform across donors in the presence/absence analyses, though that assumption may not hold. The authors suggested that the approach could potentially be extended to other disease states and immunological phenotypes.

From cysteine to phenylalanine, the CDR3 is 16 amino acids long. Only the CDR3 part of the read is kept: 48 bases, read in frame from the first base. The germline V gene specifies SGHAT as CDR1 and FQNNGV as CDR2. V sheds 1 base and J sheds 0 bases, leaving 10 bases between their ends. In total, more than 500 healthy bone marrow donors made up the cohort. At the time of sampling, all cohort members were nominally healthy, though unrecorded immune exposures were likely present. The donor was CMV seronegative and was included in the group of a few hundred seronegative cohort members. Each donor provided a peripheral blood sample, and peripheral blood mononuclear cells were used for TCR beta sequencing. Genomic DNA extraction from the blood cell samples was performed with the Qiagen DNeasy Blood Extraction Kit.

The chain is made from TRBV11-2 and TRBJ2-1, with the D gene call left open. The specimen sequenced was PBMCs. The receptor comes from a girl aged 2-10 years in good health and CMV-seronegative. The CDR3 reads CASSLVERLSYNEQFF. The nucleotides read TGTGCCAGCAGCTTAGTCGAGCGCCTCTCCTACAATGAGCAGTTCTTC. Where the CDR3 stops, the reference TRBV11-2 and TRBJ2-1 genes take over; the full variable domain is EAGVAQSPRYKIIEKRQSVAFWCNPISGHATLYWYQQILGQGPKLLIQFQNNGVVDDSQLPKDRFSAERLKGVDSTLKIQPAKLEDSAVYLCASSLVERLSYNEQFFGPGTRLTVL.